The 24 T cell receptor delta chains in this list originate from one sample, sequenced in a study of γδ T cells in repeated Plasmodium falciparum infection (dated by TCRdb to about 2021). For bulk TCR repertoire analysis, Vgamma9/Vdelta2+ and Vdelta2-negative gammadelta T cell populations were flow-sorted out of peripheral blood mononuclear cells. Libraries were constructed by multiplex PCR. The sequencing machine was an Illumina MiSeq. TCRdb reprocessed the public reads with the caller CATT; rows with the same DNA were merged afterwards. The sample table holds tens of thousands of delta-chain clones, of which almost 1.5% were seen once. Roughly 8.1% of the sample lies in the top ten. Sequencing was performed on gamma-delta T cells from blood. These receptors all stem from a pool of human donors (malaria-infected and uninfected, not separated).

This clone was counted only a few times. The protein given by TCRdb reflects a much larger clone and differs at residue 7 from this DNA's translation, likely from a read error; the protein shown is the DNA's translation. The rearrangement links TRDV1 to TRDJ1; TRDD3 matches at 11 bases. The J gene, left out of TCRdb, was set here by checking the DNA against germline. Germline CDR1 and CDR2: TSWWSYY and QGS. The CDR3 sequence is 25 residues long. CDR3 residues: CALGERGIWYPIVGDTLGYTDKLIF. The CDR3 DNA is TGTGCTCTTGGGGAACGAGGTATATGGTACCCCATTGTGGGGGATACGTTGGGGTACACAGATAAACTCATCTTT.

The sample holds many counts of this clone. The protein recorded in TCRdb matches a much larger clone and deviates from this DNA's translation at residue 4, suggesting a read error; the protein here is obtained by translating the DNA. CDR3 protein: CACGTLTGGSRGHTDKLIF. CDR3 DNA: TGTGCCTGTGGCACCCTGACTGGGGGATCCCGGGGCCACACCGATAAACTCATCTTT. The V and J genes are TRDV2 and TRDJ1, with 10 bases fitting TRDD3. Per germline, CDR1 GEAIGNYY and CDR2 EKD. The length of the CDR3 is 19 residues.

This clone was picked up a small number of times. This sequence is one base from a far larger clone and is likely a read error. Other DNA sequences within the sample encode an identical CDR3. The chain carries TRDV1 and TRDJ2; 11 bases fit TRDD3. Trimming took 5 bases from V and 1 from J; bases not matched to a gene: 21. CDR3 length: 22 residues. Germline CDR1 TSWWSYY, CDR2 QGS. CDR3 sequence: CALGSNRPSPYWGIILTAQLFF. The CDR3 bases are TGTGCTCTTGGGAGCAACCGGCCTTCTCCTTACTGGGGGATAATTTTGACAGCACAACTCTTCTTT.

The rearrangement joins TRDV1 to TRDJ1; tentative D call: TRDD3 (5 bases). As TCRdb names no J gene, one was assigned here on the basis of a DNA match to germline. V lost 0 bases, J lost 0 bases, and 17 bases lay in between. CDR1 is TSWWSYY, CDR2 QGS, per germline. The CDR3 sequence is 18 residues long. This CDR3 is CALGELGAPPLNTDKLIF. The CDR3 DNA follows: TGTGCTCTTGGGGAACTTGGGGCCCCTCCTCTGAACACCGATAAACTCATCTTT.

This clone was seen a handful of times. The amino acid sequence in TCRdb belongs to a much larger clone and departs from this DNA's translation at residue 8, likely a sequencing read error; the sequence shown is translated from the DNA. This rearrangement joins TRDV1 to TRDJ1, with D perhaps matching TRDD2 or TRDD3 (5 bases each). Because TCRdb records no J gene, it was assigned here through a match of the DNA to germline. CDR1 and CDR2 (germline): TSWWSYY, QGS. This CDR3 region has 25 residues. V was trimmed by 0 bases and J by 0 bases, leaving 38 bases between them. The CDR3 DNA reads as TGTGCTCTTGGGGAACTGTTGGCAGCCCTACCCGGTGTACTGGAGGTCACACTGTACACCGATAAACTCATCTTT. It specifies CALGELLAALPGVLEVTLYTDKLIF.

To note about this clone: The translation of this DNA and the TCRdb protein of a much larger clone differ at residue 9, probably owing to a read error; the protein shown here is translated from the DNA. This chain connects TRDV1 to TRDJ1; 11 bases fit TRDD3. Because TCRdb records no J gene, it was assigned here through a match of the DNA to germline. The V gene's germline CDR1 is TSWWSYY and CDR2 QGS. This CDR3 has 14 residues. Losses at the gene ends were 7 bases for V and 3 bases for J; bases not matched to a gene: 4. CDR3 in amino acids: CALAFGGYADKLIF. The CDR3 coding sequence is TGTGCTCTTGCGTTTGGGGGATACGCCGATAAACTCATCTTT.

This clone was found many times. This chain links TRDV1 with TRDJ1; D is undetermined. The CDR3 consists of 19 residues. V lost 0 bases and J lost 0, with 20 bases in between. Germline assignment: CDR1 TSWWSYY and CDR2 QGS. The CDR3 spells CALGELIIAGGSYTDKLIF. CDR3 in DNA: TGTGCTCTTGGGGAACTAATCATCGCCGGTGGATCGTACACCGATAAACTCATCTTT.

As to this clone: This DNA translates differently at residue 6 from the TCRdb protein, which is that of a much larger clone; a read error is likely, and the protein shown is the DNA's own translation. V gene TRDV1 combines with J gene TRDJ1, with 13 bases identical to TRDD3. The germline gives CDR1 TSWWSYY, CDR2 QGS. V shed 1 base, J shed 2 bases, and the junction held 10 bases outside the gene matches. There are 19 residues in the CDR3. CDR3 protein: CALGEPGEYWGIRTDKLIF. The CDR3 nucleotides read TGTGCTCTTGGGGAACCTGGGGAGTACTGGGGGATACGGACCGATAAACTCATCTTT.

In its sample, this clone was seen a few times. The TCRdb protein comes from a much larger clone and disagrees with this DNA's translation at residue 10, likely due to a read error; the protein given here is derived from the DNA. The V call is TRDV1, the J call TRDJ1, with D possibly matching TRDD1 (5 bases). TCRdb gives no J gene; it was assigned here by matching the DNA to germline. The CDR3 extends over 15 amino acids. Germline CDR1 TSWWSYY, CDR2 QGS. Trimming left V 4 bases short and J 3 bases short, with 15 bases between. CDR3 nucleotides: TGTGCTCTTGGGGGCAAATACACGGACGCCGATAAACTCATCTTT. It translates to CALGGKYTDADKLIF.

As to this clone: TCRdb's protein for this DNA is that of a much larger clone and differs from the translation at residue 9, likely a read error; the protein shown is the DNA translation. The V and J genes are TRDV1 and TRDJ2; D may be TRDD2 (6 bases). No J segment appears in TCRdb, so it was assigned here by matching the sequence to germline. There are 23 residues in the CDR3. V was shortened by 4 bases and J by 0 bases, with 33 bases between the two germline ends. Germline CDR1 is TSWWSYY and CDR2 is QGS. CDR3 nucleotide sequence: TGTGCTCTTGGGGCCCTAACCTTCCCCGGAGGCCTTAGGGGGTTAGCTTTGACAGCACAACTCTTCTTT. Amino acids: CALGALTFPGGLRGLALTAQLFF.

In its sample, this clone was seen many times. The chain couples TRDV1 to TRDJ1; 7 bases map to TRDD3. The J gene, left out of TCRdb, was set here by checking the DNA against germline. Germline loops: CDR1 TSWWSYY, CDR2 QGS. The CDR3 spans 18 residues. V lost 2 bases and J lost 6; bases outside the gene matches: 18. As DNA, the CDR3 is TGTGCTCTTGGGGAAAGCACCTTGTACTGGGGACGAGGGCATAAACTCATCTTT. Protein sequence: CALGESTLYWGRGHKLIF.

This clone was counted a few times. With a far larger clone one base away, a read error is the likely cause. Other DNA sequences in this specimen translate into the identical CDR3. This sequence joins TRDV1 and TRDJ1, with D maybe TRDD3 (5 bases). The germline gives CDR1 TSWWSYY, CDR2 QGS. The CDR3 spans 18 residues. For the CDR3, the DNA is TGTGCTCTCGGGGAACGTACGTTTGGACCGATGTACACCGATAAACTCATCTTT. Encoded protein: CALGERTFGPMYTDKLIF.

In the case of this clone: The protein held in TCRdb is that of a much larger clone and does not match this DNA's translation at residue 5, likely because of a read error; the protein shown is translated from the DNA. The V and J genes are TRDV2 and TRDJ1; D is unclear. Here the J gene was assigned by germline matching of the DNA, as TCRdb has none. The germline V gene encodes CDR1 GEAIGNYY and CDR2 EKD. V lost 3 bases to trimming and J lost 2 bases, with 12 bases between them. CDR3 length equals 14 residues. CDR3 bases: TGTGCCTGTGACTCTTTACTCGAGACCGATAAACTCATCTTT. Translation gives CACDSLLETDKLIF.

This clone was observed a few times. The protein TCRdb lists belongs to a much larger clone and differs from this DNA's translation at residue 14, which points to a read error; the protein shown is made from the DNA. The rearrangement links TRDV1 to TRDJ1; 10 bases are shared with TRDD3. The J gene is absent in TCRdb and was assigned here via DNA matching to germline. CDR3 length: 28 amino acids. Germline V lookup: CDR1 TSWWSYY, CDR2 QGS. V shed 0 bases and J 3 bases; nucleotides not matched to a gene: 40. The CDR3 nucleotides are TGTGCTCTTGGGGAACTAAGGCCTACTACCTACTGGGGGATGCCCCGTAATCTGCTAAATCCGAGGGCCGATAAACTCATCTTT. It codes for CALGELRPTTYWGMPRNLLNPRADKLIF.

This clone was seen at least ten times. The chain links TRDV2 to TRDJ1; TRDD3 aligns across 8 bases. V lost 2 bases, J lost 3 bases, and 13 bases stayed unmatched. The V gene's germline CDR1 is GEAIGNYY and CDR2 EKD. This CDR3 is built from 17 residues. The CDR3 spells CACDKFPLLGASDKLIF. The DNA of the CDR3 is TGTGCCTGTGACAAATTTCCCCTACTGGGGGCCTCCGATAAACTCATCTTT.

A note on this clone: The protein given by TCRdb reflects a much larger clone and differs at residue 8 from this DNA's translation, likely from a read error; the protein shown is the DNA's translation. The rearrangement joins TRDV2 to TRDJ1, with 11 nucleotides matching TRDD3. Trimming cost V 0 bases and J 1 base; bases outside gene matches: 9. From germline, CDR1 is GEAIGNYY and CDR2 EKD. The CDR3 covers 18 residues. This chain's CDR3 is CACDTGGAGGYFTDKLIF. In nucleotides, the CDR3 is TGTGCCTGTGACACCGGAGGAGCTGGGGGATACTTCACCGATAAACTCATCTTT.

This clone was picked up a small number of times. The likely explanation is a read error, given a far larger clone one base away. Different DNA sequences within this sample yield the same CDR3. The V call is TRDV2, the J call TRDJ1, with D perhaps being TRDD2 or TRDD3 (7 bases each). CDR3 length: 22 residues. Germline CDR1 is GEAIGNYY and CDR2 is EKD. The CDR3 sequence: CACDTRLPSNYTGDPRGYKLIF. DNA of the CDR3: TGTGCATGTGACACCCGCCTTCCTTCCAACTATACTGGGGATCCCCGAGGATATAAACTCATCTTT.

As concerns this clone: The mismatch at residue 7 between this DNA's translation and the TCRdb protein of a much larger clone likely reflects a read error; the protein shown is translated from the DNA. The genes are TRDV2 and TRDJ1; 9 nucleotides match TRDD3. No J segment appears in TCRdb, so it was assigned here by matching the sequence to germline. V was pared by 0 bases and J by 0 bases, with 4 bases of the junction left unmatched. Germline V gives CDR1 GEAIGNYY, CDR2 EKD. This CDR3 has 16 residues. In DNA form, the CDR3 reads TGTGCCTGTGACACCGGTGCTGGGGGATACACCGATAAACTCATCTTT. The encoded protein is CACDTGAGGYTDKLIF.

This clone was recorded at least ten times. This sequence joins TRDV1 and TRDJ1; 8 positions match TRDD3. J gave up 0 bases and V 3 bases, and 15 bases lay outside the gene matches. This CDR3 has 19 residues. Per germline, CDR1 TSWWSYY and CDR2 QGS. CDR3: CALGDSFPLLGVYTDKLIF. The CDR3 bases are TGTGCTCTTGGGGATTCCTTTCCTTTACTGGGGGTTTACACCGATAAACTCATCTTT.

Only a few counts were recorded for this clone. A read error is the likely source, as a far larger clone sits one nucleotide away. Other DNA sequences in the same sample also yield this CDR3. The gene calls are TRDV2 and TRDJ1, with a tentative D call TRDD3 (5 bases). Trimming left V 1 base short and J 0 bases short, with 20 bases between. Germline CDR1 is GEAIGNYY and CDR2 is EKD. This CDR3 is 18 amino acids long. The CDR3 nucleotides read TGTGCCTGTGACACGGTTGAGGGGAAACGCCTCTACACCGATAAACTCATCTTT. Translation gives CACDTVEGKRLYTDKLIF.

This clone was seen many times. Here the CDR3 reads CACDTLKLGDTRTDKLIF. In DNA form, the CDR3 reads TGTGCCTGTGACACCCTCAAGTTGGGGGATACGCGGACCGATAAACTCATCTTT. The chain links TRDV2 to TRDJ1, with 11 bases fitting TRDD3. CDR3 length: 18 amino acids. J lost 2 bases, V lost 0 bases, and 10 bases had no gene match. Germline loops: CDR1 GEAIGNYY, CDR2 EKD.

This clone turned up a few times. TCRdb attributes to this sequence the protein of a much larger clone, which differs from the DNA translation at residue 3; a read error is likely, and the protein displayed is translated from the DNA. The chain carries TRDV1 and TRDJ1; 12 bases match TRDD3. TCRdb lists no J gene, so it was determined here by aligning the DNA to germline. This CDR3 has 21 residues. Per the germline V gene, CDR1 is TSWWSYY and CDR2 is QGS. This CDR3 reads CAPGELISPWGIRRGTDKLIF. Written as DNA, the CDR3 is TGTGCTCCTGGGGAACTGATCTCCCCCTGGGGGATACGACGCGGCACCGATAAACTCATCTTT.

This clone was seen a few times. The mismatch at residue 7 between this DNA's translation and the TCRdb protein of a much larger clone likely reflects a read error; the protein shown is translated from the DNA. The J gene is TRDJ1, the V gene TRDV1; D may be TRDD3 (6 bases). The J gene was not available in TCRdb and was assigned here by matching the DNA to germline segments. The CDR3 has 16 amino acids. V was trimmed by 3 bases and J by 2 bases, leaving 16 bases between them. Germline CDR1 and CDR2: TSWWSYY and QGS. CDR3 sequence reads: CALGEGLPGDTDKLIF. Here the CDR3 DNA reads TGTGCTCTTGGGGAGGGGCTCCCTGGGGATACCGATAAACTCATCTTT.

Comment on this clone: This DNA translates differently at residue 16 from the TCRdb protein, which is that of a much larger clone; a read error is likely, and the protein shown is the DNA's own translation. The assigned J gene is TRDJ1, but the V gene is uncalled; the table gives TRDD3 as D, unverified against the DNA. The CDR3 covers 23 residues. The chain's CDR3 is CALGEPQSFPPNWGIDPADKLIF. Here the CDR3 DNA reads TGTGCTCTTGGGGAACCGCAATCCTTCCCTCCAAACTGGGGGATAGACCCCGCCGATAAACTCATCTTT.